The count of the clone carrying this T cell receptor (beta chain) is one. Its cognate antigen is unknown. Produced via immunoSEQ multiplex PCR; TCRdb's table is partial and in-frame only. Of around 140,000 clones in the sample, more than 70% were seen once. The sample originates from a study of T cells in localized non-small cell lung cancer. General study findings and limits: Turning up in adjacent lung were a median 57 of the top 100 tumor clones.

The TCR comes from a female donor of 60 years or more with stage I lung adenocarcinoma. This material consisted of peripheral blood, taken before any cancer treatment.

The CDR3 reads CASSLFRNTEAFF. The CDR3 DNA sequence: TGTGCCAGCAGCTTGTTCAGGAACACTGAAGCTTTCTTT. The chain couples TRBV5-4 to TRBJ1-1, with D unresolved. Trimming pared 1 base from V and 1 base from J, leaving 5 bases between. CDR3 length: 13 residues. From germline, CDR1 is SGHNT and CDR2 YYREEE (reference sequence).